Below are 14 T cell receptor beta chains sequenced from a single sample in a study of blood T cells in healthy people across ages. Next came a second PCR, run for about 6 to 12 cycles, which used a sample-barcoded 5' primer along with a J-beta primer mix. In TCRdb, the 5' RACE reads were re-called with MiXCR into one record per CDR3 protein. The data contain some 800,000 distinct CDR3 sequences, more than 40% of them seen just once; the ten biggest clones take up around 21%. The sample comprised blood. Receptors were obtained from a man in his 60s in good health.

The V and J genes are TRBV5-1 and TRBJ2-3, with 9 nucleotides matching TRBD2. The CDR3 extends over 14 amino acids. Germline V gives CDR1 SGHRS, CDR2 YFSETQ. After removal of 2 bases from V and 4 bases from J, the junction contained 2 bases not matched to a gene. The CDR3 loop reads CASSFSGGADTQYF. DNA of the CDR3: TGCGCCAGCAGCTTTAGCGGGGGTGCAGATACGCAGTATTTT. The full variable domain, rest sourced from reference TRBV5-1 and TRBJ2-3, is KAGVTQTPRYLIKTRGQQVTLSCSPISGHRSVSWYQQTPGQGLQFLFEYFSETQRNKGNFPGRFSGRQFSNSRSEMNVSTLELGDSALYLCASSFSGGADTQYFGPGTRLTVL.

The chain uses TRBV20-1 and TRBJ1-2; D might be TRBD1 (6 bases). Germline V gene sequence: CDR1 DFQATT, CDR2 SNEGSKA (reference sequence). V shed 2 bases and J shed 1 base, with 11 bases lying between them. The CDR3 contains 14 residues. The CDR3 reads CSARFRTVNYGYTF. The CDR3 DNA reads TGCAGTGCTAGATTCAGGACAGTTAACTATGGCTACACCTTC.

This clonotype was counted a few times. This rearrangement joins TRBV7-9 to TRBJ2-7; D remains ambiguous. Germline assignment: CDR1 SEHNR and CDR2 FQNEAQ (reference sequence). Trimming shortened V by 1 base and J by 1 base, and 5 bases separated the two germline ends. This CDR3 contains 13 residues. The CDR3 loop is CASSLEDSYEQYF. The CDR3 coding sequence is TGTGCCAGCAGCTTAGAAGATTCCTACGAGCAGTACTTC.

This clonotype showed up just once. This chain connects TRBV27 to TRBJ1-6, with D hard to call. CDR1 MNHEY and CDR2 SMNVEV come from the germline V gene (reference sequence). Trimming took off 3 bases at V and 9 bases at J, with 12 bases between the two ends. This CDR3 region has 14 residues. In DNA form, the CDR3 reads TGTGCCAGCAGTTTTTCAAGGTTGGGTTCACCCCTCCACTTT. This translates into CASSFSRLGSPLHF.

The chain links TRBV6-6 to TRBJ2-3; D uncertain. CDR1 is MNHNY, CDR2 SVGAGI, per germline (reference sequence). The CDR3 contains 10 residues. Trimming stripped 5 bases from V and 8 bases from J, with 5 bases between. The CDR3 region is CASSLRTQYF. The CDR3 DNA reads as TGTGCCAGCAGTCTCCGTACGCAGTATTTT.

V is TRBV19 and J is TRBJ2-7; 7 bases line up with TRBD1. The germline V gene encodes CDR1 LNHDA and CDR2 SQIVND (reference sequence). V shed 0 bases and J 2 bases; nucleotides not matched to a gene: 1. The CDR3 is made up of 14 amino acids. CDR3 nucleotides: TGTGCCAGTAGTATAGACAGGGGGACCTACGAGCAGTACTTC. Translation gives CASSIDRGTYEQYF.

The chain carries TRBV6-1 and TRBJ2-4, with 15 bases fitting TRBD2. The CDR3 contains 17 residues. Trimming took 5 bases from V and 0 from J; bases not matched to a gene: 2. Germline values: CDR1 MNHNS, CDR2 SASEGT. The CDR3 reads CASSRTSGGEAKNIQYF. As DNA, the CDR3 is TGTGCCAGCAGTAGGACTAGCGGGGGGGAAGCCAAAAACATTCAGTACTTC.

This clonotype appeared a few times. V is TRBV10-3 and J is TRBJ2-3; D gene unclear. Trimming cost V 3 bases and J 5 bases, with 12 bases left between them. This CDR3 has 14 amino acids. CDR1 ENHRY and CDR2 SYGVKD come from the germline V gene. The CDR3 coding sequence is TGTGCCATCAGTGACGTGGGCGGCGGAGATACGCAGTATTTT. Its translation is CAISDVGGGDTQYF.

The rearrangement links TRBV5-4 to TRBJ2-3; a weak D match, TRBD1 (7 bases). Germline lookup yields CDR1 SGHNT and CDR2 YYREEE (reference sequence). The CDR3 totals 14 residues. Between the trimmed V and J ends, which lost 4 bases and 6 bases, there was a span of 15 bases. The CDR3 sequence: CASSPAGGRDTQYF. The CDR3, as DNA: TGTGCCAGCAGCCCCGCAGGGGGGCGGGATACGCAGTATTTT.

The J gene is TRBJ2-4, the V gene TRBV19, with D possibly matching TRBD2 (5 bases). Judging by the DNA end, TRBJ2-7 fits better; the J call may be wrong. CDR3 length equals 16 residues. CDR1 and CDR2 from the germline V gene are LNHDA and SQIVND (reference sequence). The CDR3 sequence is CASSPILSSGTYEQYF. The CDR3 DNA reads as TGTGCCAGTAGTCCAATCCTGTCCAGCGGAACCTACGAGCAGTACTTC.

The chain combines TRBV15 with TRBJ2-7, with D tentatively TRBD1 (5 bases). The germline gives CDR1 LNHNV, CDR2 YYDKDF (reference sequence). V was clipped by 0 bases and J by 0 bases, with 15 bases between them. The CDR3 has 17 residues. In DNA, the CDR3 is TGTGCCACCAGCAGAGATAAGTTCCTAGACAGCTCCTACGAGCAGTACTTC. Its protein product is CATSRDKFLDSSYEQYF.

This clonotype was seen only a few times. As DNA, the CDR3 is TGTGCCAGCAAAACGGGGGGCATGCCAGATACGCAGTATTTT. Translating gives CASKTGGMPDTQYF. This chain uses TRBV28 with TRBJ2-3; maybe TRBD2 (7 bases). The CDR3 spans 14 residues. Looked up from germline, CDR1 is MDHEN and CDR2 is SYDVKM. V gave up 7 bases and J gave up 4 bases, with 15 bases separating them.

V usage is TRBV28 and J usage is TRBJ1-2; D is undetermined. This CDR3 region has 13 residues. Trimming took off 5 bases at V and 8 bases at J, with 15 bases between the two ends. Per germline, CDR1 MDHEN and CDR2 SYDVKM. In DNA form, the CDR3 reads TGTGCCAGCAGTCCCCAGTTGATATACGGCTACACCTTC. It is translated as CASSPQLIYGYTF.

This clonotype is a singleton in its sample. The chain couples TRBV6-2 or TRBV6-3 to TRBJ2-1; 7 bases are shared with TRBD2. This CDR3 is built from 13 residues. The germline V gene has CDR1 MNHEY and CDR2 SVGEGT. V lost 8 bases and J lost 9; bases outside the gene matches: 10. For the CDR3, the DNA is TGTGCCAGCGGCGGCGTTGGGGAGGGTGAGCAGTTCTTC. Protein product: CASGGVGEGEQFF.